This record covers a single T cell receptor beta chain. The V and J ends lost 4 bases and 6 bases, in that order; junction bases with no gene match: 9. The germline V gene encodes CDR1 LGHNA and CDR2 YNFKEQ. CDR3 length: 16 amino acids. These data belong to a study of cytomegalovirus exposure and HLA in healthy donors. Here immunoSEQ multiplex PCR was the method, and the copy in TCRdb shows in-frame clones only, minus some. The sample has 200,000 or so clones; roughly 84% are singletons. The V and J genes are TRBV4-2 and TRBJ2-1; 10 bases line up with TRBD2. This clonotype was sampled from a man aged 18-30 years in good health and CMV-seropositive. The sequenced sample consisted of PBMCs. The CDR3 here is CASSPSSSGGFNEQFF. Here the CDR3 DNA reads TGTGCCAGCAGCCCCAGCTCTAGCGGGGGTTTCAATGAGCAGTTCTTC.